The T cell receptor beta chain described here comes from a study of cytomegalovirus exposure and HLA in healthy donors. PCR involved 60 Vbeta and 13 Jbeta primers. The protocol was immunoSEQ multiplex PCR, while the TCRdb copy is restricted to in-frame clones and leaves out a portion. Here the sample spans under 150,000 clones, under 90% being singletons. The J segment lost 1 base and the V segment lost 0 bases, leaving 11 bases of the junction unmatched. The germline V gene has CDR1 MGHRA and CDR2 YSYEKL. The CDR3 extends over 18 amino acids. Regarding the study as a whole: Prior analysis indicated that the majority of TCR beta V segments exhibited productivity approximately 87% or approximately 30% of the time.

About this clone itself: Its antigen is undetermined.

The sequenced sample was PBMCs. The chain links TRBV4-1 to TRBJ2-5, with 7 nucleotides matching TRBD1. The TCR comes from a woman between 35 and 50 years old in good health and CMV-seronegative. The CDR3 loop reads CASSQDPSRQGPQETQYF. The CDR3 DNA follows: TGCGCCAGCAGCCAAGATCCCAGTAGACAGGGCCCCCAAGAGACCCAGTACTTC.